These 9 T cell receptor beta chains share one sample of origin, sequenced in a study of cytomegalovirus exposure and HLA in healthy donors. A multiplex PCR was run with 60 Vbeta primers and 13 Jbeta primers. The method was immunoSEQ multiplex PCR; TCRdb's version includes in-frame clones alone and lacks a portion of them. The sample contains roughly 170,000 clones, roughly 70% of which appear only once. Material: PBMCs. All receptors come from a girl between 5 and 17 years old in good health and CMV-seronegative.

The V and J genes are TRBV6-5 and TRBJ1-1; tentatively, D is TRBD1 (6 bases). V was trimmed by 7 bases and J by 5 bases, leaving 14 bases between them. The CDR3 is made up of 13 amino acids. The germline CDR1 and CDR2 sequences are MNHEY and SVGAGI. CDR3 bases: TGTGCCAGCACGGCGGGGGCTGGAACTGAAGCTTTCTTT. Translating it yields CASTAGAGTEAFF.

As for this clone: The sample carries other DNA sequences with the same CDR3. The V and J genes are TRBV14 and TRBJ1-2; D possibly corresponds to TRBD1 (5 bases). V gave up 1 base and J gave up 4 bases, with 7 bases separating them. CDR3 size: 13 residues. Looked up from germline, CDR1 is SGHDN and CDR2 is FVKESK. CDR3 region: CASSQGQSYGYTF. The DNA for the CDR3 is TGTGCCAGCAGCCAAGGACAGTCCTATGGCTACACCTTC.

The chain recombines TRBV20-1 with TRBJ2-2; the D is unclear. V lost 2 bases and J 10 bases, leaving 8 bases between the germline ends. CDR1 and CDR2 from the germline V gene are DFQATT and SNEGSKA (reference sequence). The CDR3 is 11 amino acids. The CDR3 region is CSARLTEELFF. Here the CDR3 DNA reads TGCAGTGCTAGACTTACAGAGGAGCTGTTTTTT.

This sequence joins TRBV7-3 and TRBJ2-3, with TRBD2 identical over 7 bases. The CDR3 runs to 13 residues. Looked up from germline, CDR1 is SGHTA and CDR2 is FQGTGA. V trimming: 1 base; J trimming: 9 bases; junction bases outside the gene matches: 4. The CDR3 here is CASSLSGGGTQYF. For the CDR3, the DNA is TGTGCCAGCAGCTTAAGTGGCGGGGGAACGCAGTATTTT.

The chain links TRBV19 to TRBJ2-1, with D unresolved. The CDR3 consists of 14 residues. V lost 0 bases and J 4 bases, leaving 7 bases between the germline ends. CDR1 and CDR2 from the germline V gene are LNHDA and SQIVND (reference sequence). CDR3: CASSIDLTYNEQFF. Here the CDR3 DNA reads TGTGCCAGTAGTATAGATCTGACTTACAATGAGCAGTTCTTC.

V usage is TRBV10-3 and J usage is TRBJ1-4, with 8 bases matching TRBD1. The germline gives CDR1 ENHRY, CDR2 SYGVKD. The CDR3 is 17 residues long. V lost 2 bases to trimming and J lost 0 bases; unmatched junction nucleotides: 5. CDR3 protein: CAISEGTGPATNEKLFF. The CDR3 DNA reads as TGTGCCATCAGTGAGGGGACAGGACCTGCAACTAATGAAAAACTGTTTTTT.

CDR3 region: CASRSAERPYEQYF. CDR3 bases: TGTGCCAGCCGGTCCGCGGAGCGACCCTACGAGCAGTACTTC. The chain couples TRBV18 to TRBJ2-7; the D is unclear. CDR1 KGHSH and CDR2 LQKENI come from the germline V gene. Trimming removed 8 bases at V and 2 bases at J, with 16 bases between. CDR3 length equals 14 residues.

The rearrangement uses TRBV4-1 and TRBJ1-1; 8 bases line up with TRBD1. CDR3 size: 16 residues. From germline, CDR1 is MGHRA and CDR2 YSYEKL. Germline trimming cut 1 base from V and 6 bases from J; bases unmatched to any gene: 10. DNA of the CDR3: TGCGCCAGCAGCCAAGGTCTCGGACAGGGTTGGCCTGAAGCTTTCTTT. Residues: CASSQGLGQGWPEAFF.

V gene TRBV7-8 combines with J gene TRBJ1-1; 8 bases match TRBD1. The junction had 3 bases not matched to a gene; V was cut back by 2 bases and J by 4 bases. This CDR3 region has 14 residues. CDR1 is SGHVS and CDR2 is FQNEAQ in the germline V gene. The CDR3 region is CASSLTGGGTEAFF. The CDR3 bases are TGTGCCAGCAGCTTAACAGGGGGGGGCACTGAAGCTTTCTTT.